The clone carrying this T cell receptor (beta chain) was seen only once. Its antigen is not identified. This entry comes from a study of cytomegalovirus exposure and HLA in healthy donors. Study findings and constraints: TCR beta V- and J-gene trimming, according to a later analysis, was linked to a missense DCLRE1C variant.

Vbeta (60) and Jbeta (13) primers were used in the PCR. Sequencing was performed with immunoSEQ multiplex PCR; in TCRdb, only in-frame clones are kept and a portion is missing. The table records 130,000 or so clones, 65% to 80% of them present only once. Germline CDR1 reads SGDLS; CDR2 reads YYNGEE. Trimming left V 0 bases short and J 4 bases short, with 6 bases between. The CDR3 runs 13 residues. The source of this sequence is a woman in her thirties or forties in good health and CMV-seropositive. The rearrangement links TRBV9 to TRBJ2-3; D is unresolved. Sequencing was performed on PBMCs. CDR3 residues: CASSVAVPDTQYF. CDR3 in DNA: TGTGCCAGCAGCGTAGCGGTCCCAGATACGCAGTATTTT. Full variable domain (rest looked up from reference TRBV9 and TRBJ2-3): DSGVTQTPKHLITATGQRVTLRCSPRSGDLSVYWYQQSLDQGLQFLIQYYNGEERAKGNILERFSAQQFPDLHSELNLSSLELGDSALYFCASSVAVPDTQYFGPGTRLTVL.